Below, one T cell receptor (beta chain) is given with its context. The data derive from a study of blood T cell repertoires in COVID-19. For the study at large: There were acute and convalescent COVID-19 samples, and they came from the United States, Italy and Spain. From T cells, B-cell-depleted T cells, or PBMCs came the material, which was cDNA or gDNA.

This CDR3 region has 13 residues. V lost 5 bases and J 4 bases, leaving 11 bases between the germline ends. CDR1 is LNHDA and CDR2 is SQIVND in the germline V gene (reference sequence). Original data processing: How many nucleated cells were present was estimated from reference gene primer amplification. Some clones are missing from TCRdb's copy, which holds only in-frame ones; the method was immunoSEQ multiplex PCR. V and J calls and clone size come straight from that table; D and trimming were deduced from the DNA. The table records 75,000 to 85,000 clones, approximately 81% of them present only once. During active infection, Seattle patients enrolled and were then monitored through disease.

This receptor was taken from a man aged 60 to 75 with COVID-19, enrolled during active disease. J is TRBJ1-1 and V is TRBV19; D may be TRBD1 (6 bases). Specimen: peripheral blood. CDR3 nucleotides: TGTGCCAGTAGTCGCCAGGGGAGCACTGAAGCTTTCTTT. Its translation: CASSRQGSTEAFF. Complete variable domain (other parts from reference TRBV19 and TRBJ1-1): DGGITQSPKYLFRKEGQNVTLSCEQNLNHDAMYWYRQDPGQGLRLIYYSQIVNDFQKGDIAEGYSVSREKKESFPLTVTSAQKNPTAFYLCASSRQGSTEAFFGQGTRLTVV.